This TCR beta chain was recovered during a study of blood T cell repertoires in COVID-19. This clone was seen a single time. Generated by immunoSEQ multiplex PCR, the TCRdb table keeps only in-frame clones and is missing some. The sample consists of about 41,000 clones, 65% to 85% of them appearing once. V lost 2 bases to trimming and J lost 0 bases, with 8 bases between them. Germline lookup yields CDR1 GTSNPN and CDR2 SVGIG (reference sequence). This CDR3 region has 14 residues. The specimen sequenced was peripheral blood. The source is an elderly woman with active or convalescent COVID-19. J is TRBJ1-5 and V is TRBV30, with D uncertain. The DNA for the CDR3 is TGTGCCTGGAGTACTCTGGTTAGCAATCAGCCCCAGCATTTT. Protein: CAWSTLVSNQPQHF.